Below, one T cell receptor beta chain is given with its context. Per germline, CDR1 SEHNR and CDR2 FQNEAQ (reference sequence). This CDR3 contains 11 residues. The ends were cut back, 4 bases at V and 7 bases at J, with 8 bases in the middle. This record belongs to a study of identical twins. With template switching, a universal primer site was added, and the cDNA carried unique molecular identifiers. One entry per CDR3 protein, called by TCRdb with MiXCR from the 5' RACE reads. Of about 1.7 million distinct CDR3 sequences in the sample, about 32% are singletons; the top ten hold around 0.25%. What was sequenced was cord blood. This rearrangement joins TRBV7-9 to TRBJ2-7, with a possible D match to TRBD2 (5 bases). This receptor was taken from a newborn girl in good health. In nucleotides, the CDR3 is TGTGCCAGCAGCTACCGACTAGAGCAGTACTTC. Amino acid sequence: CASSYRLEQYF.